The next 21 T cell receptor beta chains were all read from a single sample in a study of blood T cell repertoires in COVID-19. Using immunoSEQ multiplex PCR, the repertoire was profiled, and TCRdb retains in-frame clones only, with some absent. The sample contains 200,000 to 300,000 clones, 83% of which appear only once. Sequenced: peripheral blood. These receptors originate from a human donor in a cohort sampled during active COVID-19.

In this sample, this clone turned up many times. The gene calls are TRBV5-5 and TRBJ2-1, with TRBD1 matching 10 bases. The CDR3 extends over 15 amino acids. Germline V gene sequence: CDR1 SGHKS, CDR2 YYEKEE (reference sequence). The ends lost 4 bases at V and 16 bases at J; junction bases unmatched: 17. The CDR3 spells CASSRVPGQGTRLFF. The CDR3 coding sequence is TGTGCCAGCAGCCGAGTCCCGGGACAGGGGACGCGGCTTTTCTTC.

V is TRBV19 and J is TRBJ2-5, with D perhaps matching TRBD2 (5 bases). This CDR3 has 13 amino acids. The germline gives CDR1 LNHDA, CDR2 SQIVND (reference sequence). The V and J ends lost 8 bases and 5 bases respectively, with 15 bases between them. The CDR3 sequence: CASLPRGWETQYF. The CDR3 DNA reads TGTGCCAGTCTCCCCCGGGGTTGGGAGACCCAGTACTTC. The full variable domain, with the rest looked up from reference TRBV19 and TRBJ2-5, is DGGITQSPKYLFRKEGQNVTLSCEQNLNHDAMYWYRQDPGQGLRLIYYSQIVNDFQKGDIAEGYSVSREKKESFPLTVTSAQKNPTAFYLCASLPRGWETQYFGPGTRLLVL.

In its sample, this clone was seen once. This chain links TRBV2 with TRBJ2-2; D is uncertain. This CDR3 comprises 11 residues. Trimming took 4 bases from V and 7 from J, leaving 4 bases between them. Germline V gene data show CDR1 as SNHLY and CDR2 as FYNNEI. The CDR3 DNA sequence: TGTGCCAGCAGTGTTCACGGGGAGCTGTTTTTT. It codes for CASSVHGELFF.

The chain joins TRBV5-5 to TRBJ1-2, with a tentative D call TRBD1 (5 bases). The CDR3 length is 15 residues. CDR1 and CDR2 (germline): SGHKS, YYEKEE (reference sequence). Trimming shortened V by 1 base and J by 2 bases, and 12 bases separated the two germline ends. CDR3 loop: CASSLTGSPNYGYTF. CDR3 DNA: TGTGCCAGCAGCTTGACAGGCAGTCCGAACTATGGCTACACCTTC.

The chain links TRBV5-1 to TRBJ2-7; no clear D gene. CDR1 is SGHRS and CDR2 is YFSETQ in the germline V gene. Trimming removed 1 base at V and 0 bases at J, with 8 bases between. This CDR3 is 14 amino acids long. The DNA of the CDR3 is TGCGCCAGCAGCTTGACAGCTCCCTCCTACGAGCAGTACTTC. As protein: CASSLTAPSYEQYF.

This sequence joins TRBV18 and TRBJ2-7; 8 nucleotides line up with TRBD2. This CDR3 is 15 amino acids long. V lost 2 bases and J lost 5; bases outside the gene matches: 8. Per germline, CDR1 KGHSH and CDR2 LQKENI. The CDR3 coding sequence is TGTGCCAGCTCACCATTGGGGACTAGGTCCCACGAGCAGTACTTC. Protein: CASSPLGTRSHEQYF.

This clone was found once. The chain couples TRBV13 to TRBJ2-2, with D perhaps TRBD2 (5 bases). This CDR3 has 15 amino acids. The V gene's germline CDR1 is PRHDT and CDR2 FYEKMQ (reference sequence). The V end was cut by 3 bases, the J end by 1 base, with 9 bases between. The CDR3 loop is CASSFRGGNTGELFF. DNA of the CDR3: TGTGCCAGCAGCTTTCGCGGAGGGAACACCGGGGAGCTGTTTTTT.

V gene TRBV28 combines with J gene TRBJ1-5, with 8 bases identical to TRBD1. The V gene end was trimmed by 7 bases and the J gene end by 4 bases; junction bases not matched to a gene: 9. Germline-derived CDR1 and CDR2 are MDHEN and SYDVKM. The CDR3 loop spans 15 amino acids. The CDR3 here is CASNGRDRRNQPQHF. Written as DNA, the CDR3 is TGTGCCAGCAACGGCCGGGACAGGCGAAATCAGCCCCAGCATTTT. The variable domain in full, with the rest retrieved from reference TRBV28 and TRBJ1-5, is DVKVTQSSRYLVKRTGEKVFLECVQDMDHENMFWYRQDPGLGLRLIYFSYDVKMKEKGDIPEGYSVSREKKERFSLILESASTNQTSMYLCASNGRDRRNQPQHFGDGTRLSIL.

This chain joins TRBV6-1 and TRBJ1-2; D not certain. V lost 0 bases, J lost 4 bases, and 9 bases lay in between. The CDR3 loop spans 14 amino acids. Germline assignment: CDR1 MNHNS and CDR2 SASEGT. The CDR3 here is CASSEAVGSYGYTF. CDR3 DNA: TGTGCCAGCAGTGAAGCTGTCGGGAGCTATGGCTACACCTTC.

This clone was counted once. The V call is TRBV6-1, the J call TRBJ2-1; D perhaps matches TRBD2 (7 bases). The V gene's germline CDR1 is MNHNS and CDR2 SASEGT. CDR3 length equals 18 residues. Deletions cut 0 bases from V and 2 bases from J, with 17 bases between. CDR3 sequence reads: CASSEAGGLAATYNEQFF. Here the CDR3 DNA reads TGTGCCAGCAGTGAAGCTGGGGGGCTAGCGGCTACCTACAATGAGCAGTTCTTC.

The chain uses TRBV7-9 and TRBJ1-1; 7 nucleotides match TRBD1. CDR3 size: 14 residues. The J segment lost 4 bases and the V segment lost 4 bases, leaving 6 bases of the junction unmatched. Germline V gene lookup returns CDR1 SEHNR and CDR2 FQNEAQ (reference sequence). The CDR3 sequence: CASSSRQGPTEAFF. The CDR3 region has the DNA TGTGCCAGCAGCTCCAGACAGGGCCCCACTGAAGCTTTCTTT.

The genes are TRBV5-1 and TRBJ2-7, with a tentative D call TRBD2 (6 bases). The CDR3 extends over 14 amino acids. The V end lost 3 bases, the J end lost 1 base, and 11 bases lay between the germline ends. The V gene's germline CDR1 is SGHRS and CDR2 YFSETQ. The CDR3, as DNA: TGCGCCAGCAGCTGGGAGGTGGCTTCCTACGAGCAGTACTTC. Residues: CASSWEVASYEQYF.

This clone was recorded once. V and J are TRBV27 and TRBJ2-7; D is unclear. V lost 4 bases and J lost 3, with 10 bases in between. The CDR3 extends over 13 amino acids. CDR1 is MNHEY and CDR2 is SMNVEV in the germline V gene (reference sequence). The CDR3 bases are TGTGCCAGCAGTTACCTACCCAACTACGAGCAGTACTTC. It is translated as CASSYLPNYEQYF.

The chain uses TRBV7-8 and TRBJ2-7, with a possible D match to TRBD2 (5 bases). V was trimmed by 4 bases and J by 5 bases, leaving 15 bases between them. CDR1 is SGHVS, CDR2 FQNEAQ, per germline. This CDR3 is 14 amino acids long. CDR3 amino acids: CASSSLGRENEQYF. DNA of the CDR3: TGTGCCAGCAGCTCTCTCGGACGGGAAAACGAGCAGTACTTC.

There are a few counts of this clone. V is TRBV7-9 and J is TRBJ1-2; 12 bases line up with TRBD1. V shed 4 bases and J 3 bases; nucleotides not matched to a gene: 9. Germline values: CDR1 SEHNR, CDR2 FQNEAQ (reference sequence). The CDR3 runs 17 residues. The CDR3 spells CASSYTGTGGYHYGYTF. CDR3 sequence (DNA): TGTGCCAGCAGCTATACCGGGACAGGGGGCTATCACTATGGCTACACCTTC.

The rearrangement links TRBV5-6 to TRBJ1-5; the match to TRBD1 covers 10 bases. Trimming at V came to 1 base and at J to 7 bases, leaving 5 bases not matched to a gene. The germline gives CDR1 SGHDT, CDR2 YYEEEE. This CDR3 has 15 residues. CDR3 sequence reads: CASSLRTGGRQPQHF. The DNA of the CDR3 is TGTGCCAGCAGCTTGAGGACAGGGGGGAGACAGCCCCAGCATTTT.

The chain has TRBV6-5 and TRBJ2-1, with TRBD2 as a possible D gene (5 bases). The V end lost 7 bases, the J end lost 0 bases, and 13 bases lay between the germline ends. This CDR3 has 15 residues. Per the germline V gene, CDR1 is MNHEY and CDR2 is SVGAGI. The CDR3 reads CASISSRSSYNEQFF. CDR3 DNA sequence: TGTGCCAGCATTTCTAGCCGGAGCTCCTACAATGAGCAGTTCTTC.

The chain has TRBV5-6 and TRBJ1-4; TRBD1 matches 9 bases. V trimming: 0 bases; J trimming: 8 bases; junction bases outside the gene matches: 5. Germline V gene sequence: CDR1 SGHDT, CDR2 YYEEEE. The CDR3 length is 15 residues. CDR3 protein: CASSLAGQGGEKLFF. The CDR3 region has the DNA TGTGCCAGCAGCTTGGCGGGACAGGGAGGCGAAAAACTGTTTTTT. Variable domain in full (rest from reference TRBV5-6 and TRBJ1-4): DAGVTQSPTHLIKTRGQQVTLRCSPKSGHDTVSWYQQALGQGPQFIFQYYEEEERQRGNFPDRFSGHQFPNYSSELNVNALLLGDSALYLCASSLAGQGGEKLFFGSGTQLSVL.

The rearrangement links TRBV4-2 to TRBJ1-4, with D possibly TRBD1 on 5 matching bases. This CDR3 comprises 14 residues. Trimming left V 3 bases short and J 4 bases short, with 9 bases between. CDR1 LGHNA and CDR2 YNFKEQ come from the germline V gene. CDR3 sequence (DNA): TGTGCCAGCAGCCACCCCCAGGGTAATGAAAAACTGTTTTTT. Its translation is CASSHPQGNEKLFF.

The rearrangement joins TRBV6-6 to TRBJ2-3; 9 nucleotides line up with TRBD1. Trimming took 6 bases from V and 5 from J; bases not matched to a gene: 12. The germline V gene has CDR1 MNHNY and CDR2 SVGAGI (reference sequence). There are 16 residues in the CDR3. The CDR3 DNA is TGTGCCAGCAGCGGATCAGCACAGGGGGCTAAAGATACGCAGTATTTT. Protein product: CASSGSAQGAKDTQYF.

The gene calls are TRBV20-1 and TRBJ2-7; D remains unclear. The CDR3 loop spans 16 amino acids. Per germline, CDR1 DFQATT and CDR2 SNEGSKA (reference sequence). V was cut by 3 bases and J by 2 bases, with 20 bases left in between. The CDR3 region is CSASTPSGATTYEQYF. The CDR3 DNA reads TGCAGTGCTAGTACCCCCTCCGGAGCGACCACCTACGAGCAGTACTTC.